This T cell receptor (beta chain) comes out of a study of blood T cell repertoires in COVID-19. Study details: Donors in the United States, Italy and Spain gave samples during acute or convalescent COVID-19. T cells, B-cell-depleted T cells, or PBMCs supplied cDNA or gDNA.

This clone was counted once. In the original workflow: Amplified reference gene primers provided the basis for estimating nucleated cell counts. The table came from immunoSEQ multiplex PCR; TCRdb's copy has only in-frame clones and leaves some out. D and trimming come from the DNA, and the V and J calls and clone size come from that table. Of around 80,000 clones listed, about three quarters are singletons. Sequenced sample: peripheral blood. The clonotype comes from a woman of 80 years or more with active or convalescent COVID-19.

DNA for the CDR3: TGTGCCAGTAGTCATACACCCCGGGGGGGGCGAACTCACGGGGAGCTGTTTTTT. It specifies CASSHTPRGGRTHGELFF. The chain combines TRBV19 with TRBJ2-2; the match to TRBD2 covers 8 bases. Trimming at V came to 5 bases and at J to 7 bases, leaving 18 bases not matched to a gene. Germline V gene sequence: CDR1 LNHDA, CDR2 SQIVND (reference sequence). The CDR3 is made up of 18 amino acids.